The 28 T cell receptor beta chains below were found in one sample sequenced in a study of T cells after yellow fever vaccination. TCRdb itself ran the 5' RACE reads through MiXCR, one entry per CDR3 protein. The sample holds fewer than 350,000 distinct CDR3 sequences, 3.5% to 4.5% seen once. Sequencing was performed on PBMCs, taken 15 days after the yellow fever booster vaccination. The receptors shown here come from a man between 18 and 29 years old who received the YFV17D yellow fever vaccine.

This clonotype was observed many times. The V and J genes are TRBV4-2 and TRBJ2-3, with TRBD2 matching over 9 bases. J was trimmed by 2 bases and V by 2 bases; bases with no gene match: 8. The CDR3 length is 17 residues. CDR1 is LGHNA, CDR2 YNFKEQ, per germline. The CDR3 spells CASSQTSLAGDTDTQYF. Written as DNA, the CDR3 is TGTGCCAGCAGCCAAACATCTTTAGCGGGGGACACAGATACGCAGTATTTT.

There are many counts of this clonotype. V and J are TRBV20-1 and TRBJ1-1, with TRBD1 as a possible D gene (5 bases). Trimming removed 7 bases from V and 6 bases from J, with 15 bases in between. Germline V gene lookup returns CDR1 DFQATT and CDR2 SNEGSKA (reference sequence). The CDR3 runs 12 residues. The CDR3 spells CSGAGQSAEAFF. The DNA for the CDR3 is TGCAGTGGGGCAGGGCAGTCGGCTGAAGCTTTCTTT.

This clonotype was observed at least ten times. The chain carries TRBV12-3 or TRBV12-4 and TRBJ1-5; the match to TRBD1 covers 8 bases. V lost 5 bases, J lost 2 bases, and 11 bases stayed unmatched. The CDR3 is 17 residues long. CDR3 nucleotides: TGTGCCAGCAGTCACCGTTCAGGGGGCGCGGGCAATCAGCCCCAGCATTTT. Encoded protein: CASSHRSGGAGNQPQHF.

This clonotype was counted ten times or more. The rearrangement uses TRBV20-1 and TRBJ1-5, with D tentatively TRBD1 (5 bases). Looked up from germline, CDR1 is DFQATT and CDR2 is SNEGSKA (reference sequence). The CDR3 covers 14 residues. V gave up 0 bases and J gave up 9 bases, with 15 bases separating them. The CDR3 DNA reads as TGCAGTGCTAGAGAGGGACCTCCATGGGTGCCCCAGCATTTT. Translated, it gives CSAREGPPWVPQHF.

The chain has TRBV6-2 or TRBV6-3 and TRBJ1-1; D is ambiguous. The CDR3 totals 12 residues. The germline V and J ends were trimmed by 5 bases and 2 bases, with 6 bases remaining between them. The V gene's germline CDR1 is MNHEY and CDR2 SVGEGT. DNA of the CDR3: TGTGCCAGCAGTGCACGCAACACTGAAGCTTTCTTT. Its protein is CASSARNTEAFF.

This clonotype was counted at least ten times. CDR3 in DNA: TGCGCCAGCAGCCTCTCTGAGCGGGGTTTAGATACGCAGTATTTT. It yields the protein CASSLSERGLDTQYF. The V call is TRBV5-1, the J call TRBJ2-3, with 7 nucleotides matching TRBD2. Germline CDR1 reads SGHRS; CDR2 reads YFSETQ. With 4 bases clipped from V and 5 bases from J, the junction kept 10 bases outside the gene matches. There are 15 residues in the CDR3.

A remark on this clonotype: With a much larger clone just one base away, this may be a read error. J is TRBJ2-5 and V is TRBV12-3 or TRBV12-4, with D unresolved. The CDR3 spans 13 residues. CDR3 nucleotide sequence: TGTGCCAGCAGTCCCTTATCAGGAGAGAACCAGTACTTC. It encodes CASSPLSGENQYF.

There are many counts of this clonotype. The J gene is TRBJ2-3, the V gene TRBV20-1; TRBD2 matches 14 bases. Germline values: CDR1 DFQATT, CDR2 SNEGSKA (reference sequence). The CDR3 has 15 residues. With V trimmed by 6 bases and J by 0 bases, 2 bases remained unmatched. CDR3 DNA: TGCAGTGCCGGACTAGCGGGGGGTAGCACAGATACGCAGTATTTT. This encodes CSAGLAGGSTDTQYF.

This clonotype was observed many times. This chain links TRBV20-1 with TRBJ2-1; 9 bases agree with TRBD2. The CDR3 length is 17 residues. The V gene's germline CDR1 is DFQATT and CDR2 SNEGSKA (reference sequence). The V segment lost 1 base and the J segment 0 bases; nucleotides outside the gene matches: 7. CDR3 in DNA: TGCAGTGCTAGAGTCAGCGGGGGGCCGACCTCCTACAATGAGCAGTTCTTC. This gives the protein CSARVSGGPTSYNEQFF.

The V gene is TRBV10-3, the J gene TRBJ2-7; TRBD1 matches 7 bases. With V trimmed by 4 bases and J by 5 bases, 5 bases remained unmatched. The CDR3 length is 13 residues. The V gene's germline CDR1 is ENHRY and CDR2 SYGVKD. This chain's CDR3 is CAISVVGGNEQYF. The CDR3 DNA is TGTGCCATCAGTGTCGTAGGGGGCAACGAGCAGTACTTC.

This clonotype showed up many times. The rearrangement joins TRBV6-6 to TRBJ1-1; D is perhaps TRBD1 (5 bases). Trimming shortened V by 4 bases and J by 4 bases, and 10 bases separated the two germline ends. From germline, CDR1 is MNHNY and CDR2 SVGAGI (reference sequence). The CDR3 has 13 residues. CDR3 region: CASSFSQGTEAFF. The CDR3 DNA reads TGTGCCAGCAGTTTTAGTCAGGGCACTGAAGCTTTCTTT.

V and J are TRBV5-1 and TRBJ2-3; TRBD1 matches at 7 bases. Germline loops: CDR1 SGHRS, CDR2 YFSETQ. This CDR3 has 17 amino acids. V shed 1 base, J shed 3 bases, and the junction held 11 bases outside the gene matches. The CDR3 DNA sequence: TGCGCCAGCAGCTTGAGGCCCCCAGGGGGTCGGACAGATACGCAGTATTTT. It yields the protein CASSLRPPGGRTDTQYF. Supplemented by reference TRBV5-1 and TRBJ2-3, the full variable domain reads KAGVTQTPRYLIKTRGQQVTLSCSPISGHRSVSWYQQTPGQGLQFLFEYFSETQRNKGNFPGRFSGRQFSNSRSEMNVSTLELGDSALYLCASSLRPPGGRTDTQYFGPGTRLTVL.

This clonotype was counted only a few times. CDR3 protein: CASSSSDYGNTIYF. CDR3 in DNA: TGTGCCAGCAGCTCCTCAGATTACGGAAACACCATATATTTT. V gene TRBV7-2 combines with J gene TRBJ1-3; D not certain. Trimming pared 4 bases from V and 4 bases from J, leaving 11 bases between. CDR1 and CDR2 from the germline V gene are SGHTA and FQGNSA. The CDR3 runs 14 residues.

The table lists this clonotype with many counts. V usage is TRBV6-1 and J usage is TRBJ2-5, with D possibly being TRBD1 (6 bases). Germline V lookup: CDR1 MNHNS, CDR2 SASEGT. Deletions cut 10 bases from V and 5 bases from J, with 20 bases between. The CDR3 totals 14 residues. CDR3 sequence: CATTGTPEWETQYF. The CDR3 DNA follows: TGTGCCACCACAGGGACACCCGAGTGGGAGACCCAGTACTTC.

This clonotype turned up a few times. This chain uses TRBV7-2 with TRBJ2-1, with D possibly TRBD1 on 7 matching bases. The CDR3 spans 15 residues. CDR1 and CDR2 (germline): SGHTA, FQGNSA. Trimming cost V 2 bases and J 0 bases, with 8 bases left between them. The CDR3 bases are TGTGCCAGCAGCTTACAGGGGGGCTCCTACAATGAGCAGTTCTTC. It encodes CASSLQGGSYNEQFF.

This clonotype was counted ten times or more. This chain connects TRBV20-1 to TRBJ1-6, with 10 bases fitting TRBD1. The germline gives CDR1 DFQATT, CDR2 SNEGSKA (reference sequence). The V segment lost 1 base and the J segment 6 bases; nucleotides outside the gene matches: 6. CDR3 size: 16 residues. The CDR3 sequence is CSARAGGQGFNSPLHF. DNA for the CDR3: TGCAGTGCTAGAGCCGGGGGACAGGGGTTTAATTCACCCCTCCACTTT.

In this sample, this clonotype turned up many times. CDR3 protein: CASSLARGGRDEQFF. The CDR3, as DNA: TGTGCCAGCAGCTTAGCGCGGGGGGGCCGAGATGAGCAGTTCTTC. The chain combines TRBV11-1 with TRBJ2-1; 9 bases fit TRBD2. The junction had 5 bases not matched to a gene; V was cut back by 0 bases and J by 8 bases. CDR3 length: 15 amino acids. Germline lookup yields CDR1 SGHAT and CDR2 FQDESV (reference sequence).

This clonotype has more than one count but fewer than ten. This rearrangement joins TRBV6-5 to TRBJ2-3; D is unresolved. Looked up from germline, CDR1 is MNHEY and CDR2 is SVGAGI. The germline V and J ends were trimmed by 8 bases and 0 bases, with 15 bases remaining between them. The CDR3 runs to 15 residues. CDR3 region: CASSPPRSSTDTQYF. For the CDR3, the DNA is TGTGCCAGCTCTCCTCCAAGGAGTAGCACAGATACGCAGTATTTT.

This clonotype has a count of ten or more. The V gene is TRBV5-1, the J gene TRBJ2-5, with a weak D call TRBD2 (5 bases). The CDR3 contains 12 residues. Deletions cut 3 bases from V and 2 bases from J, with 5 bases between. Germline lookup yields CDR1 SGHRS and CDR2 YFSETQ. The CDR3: CASSSGQETQYF. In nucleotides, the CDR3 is TGCGCCAGCAGCTCGGGACAAGAGACCCAGTACTTC.

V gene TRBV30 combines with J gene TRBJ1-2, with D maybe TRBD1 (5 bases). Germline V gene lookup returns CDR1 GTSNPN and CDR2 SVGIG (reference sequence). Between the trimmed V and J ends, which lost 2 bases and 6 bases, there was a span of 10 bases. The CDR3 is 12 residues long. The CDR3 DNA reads TGTGCCTGGAGTCGGGGGTTGGATGGCTACACCTTC. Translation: CAWSRGLDGYTF.

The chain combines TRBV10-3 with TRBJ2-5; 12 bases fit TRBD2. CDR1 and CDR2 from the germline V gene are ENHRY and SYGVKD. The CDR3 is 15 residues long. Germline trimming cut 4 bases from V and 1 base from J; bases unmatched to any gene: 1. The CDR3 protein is CAISASGGVQETQYF. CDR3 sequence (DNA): TGTGCCATCAGTGCTAGCGGGGGGGTCCAAGAGACCCAGTACTTC.

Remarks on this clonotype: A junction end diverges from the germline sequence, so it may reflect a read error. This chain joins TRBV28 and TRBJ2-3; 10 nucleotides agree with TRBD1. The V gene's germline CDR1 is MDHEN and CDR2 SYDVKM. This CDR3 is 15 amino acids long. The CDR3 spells CASSSGQGVLDTQCF. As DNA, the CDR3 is TGTGCCAGCAGTTCAGGACAGGGGGTTTTGGATACGCAGTGTTTT. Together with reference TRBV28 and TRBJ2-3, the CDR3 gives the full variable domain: DVKVTQSSRYLVKRTGEKVFLECVQDMDHENMFWYRQDPGLGLRLIYFSYDVKMKEKGDIPEGYSVSREKKERFSLILESASTNQTSMYLCASSSGQGVLDTQCFGPGTRLTVL.

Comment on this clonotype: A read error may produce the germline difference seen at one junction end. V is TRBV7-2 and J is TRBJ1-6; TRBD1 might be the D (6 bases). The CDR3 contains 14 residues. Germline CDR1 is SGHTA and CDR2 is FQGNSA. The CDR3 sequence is CGSSLNRAGSPLHF. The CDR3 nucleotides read TGTGGCAGCAGCTTAAACAGGGCAGGTTCACCCCTCCACTTT.

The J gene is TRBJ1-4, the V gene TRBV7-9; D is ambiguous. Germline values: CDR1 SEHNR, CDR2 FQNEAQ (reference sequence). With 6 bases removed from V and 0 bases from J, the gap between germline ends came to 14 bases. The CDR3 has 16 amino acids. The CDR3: CASSHFGEPTNEKLFF. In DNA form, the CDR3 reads TGTGCCAGCAGTCACTTTGGGGAGCCAACTAATGAAAAACTGTTTTTT.

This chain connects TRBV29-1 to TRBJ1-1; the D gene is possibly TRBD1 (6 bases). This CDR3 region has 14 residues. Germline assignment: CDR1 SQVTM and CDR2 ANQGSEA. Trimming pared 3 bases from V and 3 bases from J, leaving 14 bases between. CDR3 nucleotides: TGCAGCGTTGATTGGTACAGGGAGGACACTGAAGCTTTCTTT. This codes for CSVDWYREDTEAFF.

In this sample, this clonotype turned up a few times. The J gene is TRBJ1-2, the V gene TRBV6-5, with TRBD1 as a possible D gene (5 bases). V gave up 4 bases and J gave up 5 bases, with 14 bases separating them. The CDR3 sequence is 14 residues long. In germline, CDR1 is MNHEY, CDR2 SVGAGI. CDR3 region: CASSSVLKGYGYTF. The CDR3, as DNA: TGTGCCAGCAGTTCCGTACTGAAGGGGTATGGCTACACCTTC.

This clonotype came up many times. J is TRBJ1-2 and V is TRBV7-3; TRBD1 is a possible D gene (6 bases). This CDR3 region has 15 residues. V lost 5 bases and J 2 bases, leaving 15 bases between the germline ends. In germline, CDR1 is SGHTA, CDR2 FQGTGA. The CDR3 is CASSINREGNYGYTF. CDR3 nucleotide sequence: TGTGCCAGCAGCATCAACAGGGAGGGGAACTATGGCTACACCTTC.

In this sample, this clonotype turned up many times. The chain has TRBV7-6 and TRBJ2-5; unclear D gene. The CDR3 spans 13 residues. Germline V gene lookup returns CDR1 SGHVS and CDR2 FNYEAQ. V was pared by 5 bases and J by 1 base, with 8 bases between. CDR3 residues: CASSPLTQETQYF. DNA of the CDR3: TGTGCCAGCAGCCCTCTTACCCAAGAGACCCAGTACTTC.